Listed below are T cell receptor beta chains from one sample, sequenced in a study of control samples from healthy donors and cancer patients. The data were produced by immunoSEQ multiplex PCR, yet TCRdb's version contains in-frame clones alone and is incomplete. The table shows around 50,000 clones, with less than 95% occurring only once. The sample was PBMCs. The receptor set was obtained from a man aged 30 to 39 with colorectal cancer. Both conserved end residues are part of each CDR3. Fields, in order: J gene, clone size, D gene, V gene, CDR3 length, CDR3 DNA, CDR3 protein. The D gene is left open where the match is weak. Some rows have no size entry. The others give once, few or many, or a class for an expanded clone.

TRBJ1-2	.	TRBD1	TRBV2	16	TGTGCCAGCAGTCCTTCTTTGGGACAGGGAGTACTTGGCTACACCTTC	CASSPSLGQGVLGYTF
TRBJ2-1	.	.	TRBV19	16	TGTGCCAGTAGTATCGACAGCTTGAGCTCCTACAATGAGCAGTTCTTC	CASSIDSLSSYNEQFF
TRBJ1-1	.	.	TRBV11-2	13	TGTGCCAGCAGCTCAAGAAGGGCGGGGGGAGCTTTCTTT	CASSSRRAGGAFF
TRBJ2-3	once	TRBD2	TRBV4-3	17	TGCGCCAGCAGCCAAGATCTAGCGGGGGGGCTTTCAGATACGCAGTATTTT	CASSQDLAGGLSDTQYF
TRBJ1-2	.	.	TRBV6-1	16	TGTGCCAGCAGTGAAAAGTCGGGGGCAGGGAACTATGGCTACACCTTC	CASSEKSGAGNYGYTF
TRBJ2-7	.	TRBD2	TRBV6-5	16	TGTGCCAGCAGTTACCTTAGCGGGCCAGGCGACTACGAGCAGTACTTC	CASSYLSGPGDYEQYF
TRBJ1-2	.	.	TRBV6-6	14	TGTGCCAGCAGGGAAACAGGAGCTAACTATGGCTACACCTTC	CASRETGANYGYTF
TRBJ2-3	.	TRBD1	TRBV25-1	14	TGTGCCAGCAGTGATTTCGGGACAGTCAATACGCAGTATTTT	CASSDFGTVNTQYF
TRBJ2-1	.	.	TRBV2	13	TGTGCCAGCAAGTTGGGGACCCACAATGAGCAGTTCTTC	CASKLGTHNEQFF
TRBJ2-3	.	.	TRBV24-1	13	TGTGCCACCAGTGGGGTTAGCACAGATACGCAGTATTTT	CATSGVSTDTQYF
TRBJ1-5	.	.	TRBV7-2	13	TGTGCCAGCAGCTCCACGAGGGAACAGCCCCAGCATTTT	CASSSTREQPQHF
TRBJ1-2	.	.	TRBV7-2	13	TGTGCCAGCAGTTTTACCGAGGGATATGGCTACACCTTC	CASSFTEGYGYTF
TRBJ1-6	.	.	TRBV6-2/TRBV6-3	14	TGTGCCAGCAGTTACGATCATCAGAATTCACCCCTCCACTTT	CASSYDHQNSPLHF
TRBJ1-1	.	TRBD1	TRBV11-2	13	TGTGCCAGCAGCTTAGGCTGGGACAGGGCTGCTTTCTTT	CASSLGWDRAAFF
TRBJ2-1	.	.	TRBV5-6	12	TGTGCCAGCAGCTTGGTTTACAATGAGCAGTTCTTC	CASSLVYNEQFF
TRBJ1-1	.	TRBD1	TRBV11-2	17	TGTGCCAGCAGCTCGCGAAGACTGGGACAGGGGGGAACTGAAGCTTTCTTT	CASSSRRLGQGGTEAFF
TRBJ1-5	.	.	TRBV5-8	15	TGTGCCAGCAGTCCGGGACCGTATAGCAATCAGCCCCAGCATTTT	CASSPGPYSNQPQHF
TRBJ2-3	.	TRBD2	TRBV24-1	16	TGTGCCACCAGTGGCGGACTAGCGGGGGTGGCAGATACGCAGTATTTT	CATSGGLAGVADTQYF
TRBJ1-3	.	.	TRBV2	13	TGTGCCAGCCTCCGGGACACTGGAAACACCATATATTTT	CASLRDTGNTIYF
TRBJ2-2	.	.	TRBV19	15	TGTGCCAGTAGTATAGATCGGGCCGACACCGGGGAGCTGTTTTTT	CASSIDRADTGELFF
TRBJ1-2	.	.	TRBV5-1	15	TGCGCCAGCAGCTTGTCCGGTCGAAGGGGGGATGGCTACACCTTC	CASSLSGRRGDGYTF
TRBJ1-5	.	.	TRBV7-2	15	TGTGCCAGCAGCCCCGGGGGGGCCAGCAATCAGCCCCAGCATTTT	CASSPGGASNQPQHF
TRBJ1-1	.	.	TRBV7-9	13	TGTGCCAGCAGGGAGACAGGAGACACTGAAGCTTTCTTT	CASRETGDTEAFF
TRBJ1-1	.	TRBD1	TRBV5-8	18	TGTGCCAGCAGCACAATGATGATCACCATGGACAGGGTGTCTGAAGCTTTCTTT	CASSTMMITMDRVSEAFF
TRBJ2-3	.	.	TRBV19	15	TGTGCCAGTAGTGATACGGGGGAGGGCACAGATACGCAGTATTTT	CASSDTGEGTDTQYF
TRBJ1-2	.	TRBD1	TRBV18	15	TGTGCCAGCTCACCTTGGGACAGGGCCGACGATGGCTACACCTTC	CASSPWDRADDGYTF
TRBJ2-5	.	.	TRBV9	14	TGTGCCAGCAGCGTTACAGGGGAGGGAGAGACCCAGTACTTC	CASSVTGEGETQYF
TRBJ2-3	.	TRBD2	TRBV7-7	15	TGTGCTAGCAGTCCGCGGGGGGGCCCCGTAGATACGCAGTATTTT	CASSPRGGPVDTQYF
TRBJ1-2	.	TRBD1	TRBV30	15	TGTGCCTGGAGTGGAACACTACGGACAGGGCATGGCTACACCTTC	CAWSGTLRTGHGYTF
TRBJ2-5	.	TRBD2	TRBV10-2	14	TGCGCCAGCATCAGCGGGGGGGCAGGAGAGACCCAGTACTTC	CASISGGAGETQYF
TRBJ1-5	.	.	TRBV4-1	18	TGCGCCAGCAGCCAAGCGAACCTTATAGGCCTTAGCAATCAGCCCCAGCATTTT	CASSQANLIGLSNQPQHF
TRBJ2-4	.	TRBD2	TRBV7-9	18	TGTGCCAGCAGCTTATCGGCTAGCGGGGGGGCTCTACATGGCATTCAGTACTTC	CASSLSASGGALHGIQYF
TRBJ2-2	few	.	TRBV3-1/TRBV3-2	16	TGTGCCAGCAGCCAAGAGGCGGGGGCGGACACCGGGGAGCTGTTTTTT	CASSQEAGADTGELFF
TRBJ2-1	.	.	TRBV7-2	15	TGTGCCAGCAGCTTCCGGAGCGGGCGGTACAATGAGCAGTTCTTC	CASSFRSGRYNEQFF
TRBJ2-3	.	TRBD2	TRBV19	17	TGTGCCAGTAGTGGGGGACTAGCCCCGACAAGGACAGATACGCAGTATTTT	CASSGGLAPTRTDTQYF
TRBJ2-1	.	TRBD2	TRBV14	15	TGTGCCAGCAGCCAAGAGCGGGGGGCCTACAATGAGCAGTTCTTC	CASSQERGAYNEQFF
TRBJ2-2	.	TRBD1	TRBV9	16	TGTGCCAGCAGCCATCATGACAGGGTAGACACCGGGGAGCTGTTTTTT	CASSHHDRVDTGELFF